The text below deals with one TCR beta chain. Its antigen has not been determined. Within one base of it there is no much larger clone, and no base qualities were kept. The immunoSEQ Assay, a bias-controlled multiplex PCR, was used to amplify TCRbeta CDR3 regions from genomic DNA. Processing in the source paper ran as follows. The number of nucleated cells in each sample was estimated from the amplification of reference gene primers within the assay. To quantify the absolute abundance of each unique TCRbeta CDR3 rearrangement, sequence reads were collapsed and filtered. For each sample, productive Simpson clonality was calculated by taking the square root of Simpson's diversity index across productive rearrangements. In TCRdb, the immuneACCESS table is reduced to in-frame sequences with V and J assigned. These tables do not hold every clone; where another copy was compared, an unresolved V gene accounts for under half, and the others remain unexplained. V and J calls and clone size are given by that table; D and trimming were obtained from the DNA. The sample table records over 200,000 clones; under 90% of these occur just once. The top ten hold roughly 2.6% of the sample.

The source of the sample is a study of blood T cell repertoires in COVID-19 (dated by TCRdb to the early 2020s). About the investigation overall: Samples covering the acute and convalescent phases of COVID-19 were provided by collaborators in the United States, Italy and Spain. The prospective study material was composed of cDNA or gDNA derived from T cells, B-cell-depleted T cells, or PBMCs. Deeply sampled blood TCRbeta repertoires from subjects exposed to, actively infected with, or recovered from COVID-19 were included in the dataset. The repertoires were released in a freely available public database intended as a resource for research on the immune response to SARS-CoV-2. The samples were drawn from two sources: the first 160 participants of the ongoing ImmuneRACE study, and 1,000 to 1,500 subjects contributed by 6 global collaborators. Nearly every sample came with metadata listing a de-identified subject ID, COVID-19 status, age in years and sex. Where available, HLA class I and class II types were taken from metadata supplied by the sample provider and were not determined by assay-based typing. What the work shows at the level of the full study, not this receptor alone: The amount of clinical and demographic metadata varied by source and participant and was provided uncurated.

Collaborating institutions collected whole blood in K2EDTA tubes following their own protocols. For TCRbeta analysis, collaborators shipped samples as frozen whole blood, isolated PBMCs, or DNA extracted from either of those sample types. Including the terminal cysteine and phenylalanine, the CDR3 comprises 13 residues. The retained sequence is limited to the CDR3, 39 bases, with the frame set at the first base. From the germline V gene, CDR1 is KGHSH and CDR2 is LQKENI. Trimming leaves V shorter by 5 bases and J shorter by 8 bases, with the junction holding 7 bases beyond the gene matches. The source is a woman aged 40 to 55 with active or convalescent COVID-19. What was sequenced was peripheral blood. Here the chain combines TRBV18 and TRBJ1-1; TRBD1 agrees with 8 junctional bases. The nucleotide sequence is given as TGTGCCAGCTCATCTGGGACAGGCCGAGAAGCTTTCTTT. Its protein product is CASSSGTGREAFF.